What follows are 23 T cell receptor beta chains derived from one specimen sequenced in a study of blood T cells in healthy people across ages. Sample-barcoded 5' priming and a J-beta primer mix drove a second PCR of 7 to 11 cycles. One entry per CDR3 protein, called by TCRdb with MiXCR from the 5' RACE reads. The sample carries hundreds of thousands of distinct CDR3 sequences, about 30% recorded once. The material sequenced was blood. These receptors came from an elderly woman in good health.

This clonotype was observed many times. The gene calls are TRBV28 and TRBJ1-2; possibly TRBD1 for D (5 bases). Germline values: CDR1 MDHEN, CDR2 SYDVKM. The length of the CDR3 is 13 residues. The germline V and J ends were trimmed by 2 bases and 4 bases, with 8 bases remaining between them. The CDR3 DNA reads as TGTGCCAGCAGTTTACCAGGGAGCTATGGCTACACCTTC. This codes for CASSLPGSYGYTF.

In this sample, this clonotype turned up many times. The chain is built from TRBV20-1 and TRBJ1-1, with D perhaps matching TRBD1 (5 bases). Trimming removed 1 base at V and 7 bases at J, with 16 bases between. The germline CDR1 and CDR2 sequences are DFQATT and SNEGSKA (reference sequence). This CDR3 is 14 amino acids long. The CDR3 DNA follows: TGCAGTGCTAGAGGCACTTTGATGAGGGGTGAAGCTTTCTTT. This encodes CSARGTLMRGEAFF.

As to this clonotype: One junction end disagrees with the germline gene, perhaps due to a read error. The chain is built from TRBV12-3 or TRBV12-4 and TRBJ2-3; possible D gene TRBD2, 6 bases. The CDR3 is 13 residues long. In DNA form, the CDR3 reads TGTGTCAGCAGTCGGCGGGACACAGATACGCAGTATTTT. Encoded protein: CVSSRRDTDTQYF.

This clonotype has only a few counts. A much larger clone sits a single nucleotide away, making a read error possible. The genes are TRBV24-1 and TRBJ2-3, with TRBD2 matching over 9 bases. With 1 base clipped from V and 4 bases from J, the junction kept 8 bases outside the gene matches. CDR3 length: 17 residues. The germline V gene encodes CDR1 KGHDR and CDR2 SFDVKD. CDR3 in amino acids: CATSDFVSGGGADTQYF. CDR3 nucleotide sequence: TGTGCCACCAGTGATTTCGTTAGCGGGGGTGGCGCAGATACGCAGTATTTT.

Points on this clonotype: A much larger clone sits a single nucleotide away, making a read error possible. V usage is TRBV5-1 and J usage is TRBJ2-7; either TRBD1 or TRBD2 may supply D (5 bases each). CDR1 and CDR2 from the germline V gene are SGHRS and YFSETQ. V lost 0 bases and J lost 7, with 20 bases in between. The CDR3 length is 16 residues. The CDR3 reads CASSLGPGPAGNEQYF. The CDR3 DNA follows: TGCGCCAGCAGCTTGGGCCCGGGGCCCGCAGGAAATGAGCAGTACTTC.

This clonotype was found once. As the CDR3 is not closed by the conserved phenylalanine or tryptophan, this likely results from a read error. The chain recombines TRBV28 with TRBJ1-1; 8 positions agree with TRBD1. The CDR3 covers 15 residues. J was trimmed by 4 bases and V by 5 bases; bases with no gene match: 9. CDR1 and CDR2 from the germline V gene are MDHEN and SYDVKM. The CDR3 DNA follows: TGTGCCAGCAGTCCGCGCAGGGGGCGGGTCACTGAAGCTTTCCTT. This sequence encodes CASSPRRGRVTEAFL.

This clonotype has at least ten counts. The rearrangement uses TRBV18 and TRBJ2-3, with D uncertain. The CDR3 length is 15 residues. V lost 3 bases and J lost 3, with 13 bases in between. The germline V gene has CDR1 KGHSH and CDR2 LQKENI. Here the CDR3 DNA reads TGTGCCAGCTCACCTAGTTCCAGAGAGACAGATACGCAGTATTTT. Translating gives CASSPSSRETDTQYF.

This clonotype was picked up many times. The chain carries TRBV9 and TRBJ1-6; the match to TRBD1 covers 9 bases. With V trimmed by 3 bases and J by 4 bases, 17 bases remained unmatched. The CDR3 is made up of 20 amino acids. CDR1 is SGDLS and CDR2 is YYNGEE in the germline V gene. The CDR3 DNA follows: TGTGCCAGCAGCGCCGAGGACAGGGGCGTCCTCGGTCTTTATAATTCACCCCTCCACTTT. Its translation is CASSAEDRGVLGLYNSPLHF.

The chain combines TRBV7-2 with TRBJ1-1; D call uncertain. This CDR3 spans 13 amino acids. Germline-derived CDR1 and CDR2 are SGHTA and FQGNSA. Trimming shortened V by 7 bases and J by 1 base, and 10 bases separated the two germline ends. The CDR3 DNA follows: TGTGCCAGCACCTTTAGCCAGAACACTGAAGCTTTCTTT. Its translation is CASTFSQNTEAFF.

In its sample, this clonotype was seen many times. A read error may be the cause here, since a much bigger clone is one base away. The chain couples TRBV20-1 to TRBJ2-3; 8 nucleotides match TRBD2. V was pared by 0 bases and J by 4 bases, with 9 bases of the junction left unmatched. Germline V gene data show CDR1 as DFQATT and CDR2 as SNEGSKA (reference sequence). This CDR3 is 16 amino acids long. The DNA of the CDR3 is TGCAGTGCTAGAGATAACAGGCGCGGGGGGTCAGATACGCAGTATTTT. Protein: CSARDNRRGGSDTQYF.

Ten or more counts support this clonotype. This chain connects TRBV7-2 to TRBJ2-4; TRBD1 matches 8 bases. Germline V gene lookup returns CDR1 SGHTA and CDR2 FQGNSA. This CDR3 spans 17 amino acids. Unmatched junction bases numbered 9, after V lost 5 bases and J lost 0 bases. The CDR3 loop is CASSQGTGGLAKNIQYF. The CDR3 DNA follows: TGTGCCAGCAGCCAGGGGACAGGAGGTTTAGCCAAAAACATTCAGTACTTC. The full variable domain, with the rest looked up from reference TRBV7-2 and TRBJ2-4, is GAGVSQSPSNKVTEKGKDVELRCDPISGHTALYWYRQSLGQGLEFLIYFQGNSAPDKSGLPSDRFSAERTGGSVSTLTIQRTQQEDSAVYLCASSQGTGGLAKNIQYFGAGTRLSVL.

Written as DNA, the CDR3 is TGCAGCGTCCGGCAGGGGGCTCCCTACGAGCAGTACTTC. Its translation is CSVRQGAPYEQYF. The chain joins TRBV29-1 to TRBJ2-7; TRBD1 matches 8 bases. This CDR3 comprises 13 residues. The germline V gene has CDR1 SQVTM and CDR2 ANQGSEA. J lost 2 bases, V lost 6 bases, and 6 bases had no gene match.

This sequence joins TRBV2 and TRBJ1-6; 7 bases match TRBD1. The junction had 6 bases not matched to a gene; V was cut back by 3 bases and J by 7 bases. This CDR3 spans 15 amino acids. Germline assignment: CDR1 SNHLY and CDR2 FYNNEI. In DNA form, the CDR3 reads TGTGCCAGCAGTGACCGACAGGGAAAGAATTCACCCCTCCACTTT. It codes for CASSDRQGKNSPLHF.

This clonotype has a handful of counts. The chain recombines TRBV11-2 with TRBJ2-4, with TRBD1 matching 7 bases. Germline trimming cut 4 bases from V and 0 bases from J; bases unmatched to any gene: 12. This CDR3 is 18 amino acids long. Per the germline V gene, CDR1 is SGHAT and CDR2 is FQNNGV. CDR3 DNA sequence: TGTGCCAGCAGCTCCGATGCTTACAGGGGATTAGCCAAAAACATTCAGTACTTC. This gives the protein CASSSDAYRGLAKNIQYF.

This clonotype has just a few counts. A clone one base away is much larger, so this may be a read error. The V gene is TRBV7-9, the J gene TRBJ2-5; no reliable D call. The J call may be in error: the DNA end matches TRBJ2-7 better. The CDR3 is 14 residues long. Germline V gives CDR1 SEHNR, CDR2 FQNEAQ (reference sequence). This CDR3 reads CAGSLVGTTYEQYF. Written as DNA, the CDR3 is TGTGCCGGCAGCTTAGTTGGAACAACCTACGAGCAGTACTTC.

This clonotype was seen at least ten times. The V and J genes are TRBV3-1 and TRBJ2-7, with no clear D. This CDR3 has 14 residues. The germline V gene has CDR1 LGHDT and CDR2 YNNKEL (reference sequence). Trimming took off 4 bases at V and 2 bases at J, with 12 bases between the two ends. The CDR3 reads CASSPRRGPYEQYF. DNA of the CDR3: TGTGCCAGCAGCCCTCGCCGTGGGCCCTACGAGCAGTACTTC.

CDR3 sequence (DNA): TGTGCCAGCAGCCCTACGGGACTAGCGGAAGAGACCCAGTACTTC. Translated: CASSPTGLAEETQYF. The chain is built from TRBV7-2 and TRBJ2-5, with 11 positions matching TRBD2. This CDR3 has 15 amino acids. Per germline, CDR1 SGHTA and CDR2 FQGNSA. Unmatched junction bases numbered 5, after V lost 5 bases and J lost 3 bases.

This clonotype was picked up a small number of times. The J gene is TRBJ2-7, the V gene TRBV6-5; no clear D gene. CDR3 length: 15 residues. The germline V and J ends were trimmed by 6 bases and 5 bases, with 20 bases remaining between them. The germline V gene has CDR1 MNHEY and CDR2 SVGAGI. In nucleotides, the CDR3 is TGTGCCAGCAGCCCCTCCACGGTAGTGGCTAACGAGCAGTACTTC. Its protein is CASSPSTVVANEQYF.

This clonotype was observed many times. This chain connects TRBV7-6 to TRBJ2-7, with TRBD2 identical over 7 bases. Germline trimming cut 1 base from V and 6 bases from J; bases unmatched to any gene: 9. From germline, CDR1 is SGHVS and CDR2 FNYEAQ. This CDR3 region has 15 residues. The chain's CDR3 is CASSLGEGGPGEQYF. CDR3 nucleotides: TGTGCCAGCAGCTTAGGGGAGGGAGGCCCTGGCGAGCAGTACTTC.

This clonotype was detected ten times or more. The V call is TRBV10-2, the J call TRBJ2-2; 9 nucleotides align to TRBD2. The CDR3 runs to 15 residues. Per the germline V gene, CDR1 is WSHSY and CDR2 is SAAADI. J gave up 5 bases and V 7 bases, and 8 bases lay outside the gene matches. This chain's CDR3 is CASMVAGGPTGELFF. In nucleotides, the CDR3 is TGCGCCAGCATGGTGGCGGGGGGGCCTACCGGGGAGCTGTTTTTT.

The rearrangement joins TRBV20-1 to TRBJ1-2, with D possibly being TRBD1 (5 bases). The CDR3 length is 15 residues. The V end lost 3 bases, the J end lost 0 bases, and 14 bases lay between the germline ends. CDR1 DFQATT and CDR2 SNEGSKA come from the germline V gene (reference sequence). CDR3 bases: TGCAGTGCTAGCCCACAGGTCCTAGCTAACTATGGCTACACCTTC. Translating it yields CSASPQVLANYGYTF.

This clonotype came up many times. The CDR3 here is CASSLVGQGMEKLFF. CDR3 DNA: TGTGCCAGCAGCTTAGTGGGACAGGGGATGGAAAAACTGTTTTTT. This rearrangement joins TRBV7-2 to TRBJ1-4; 10 bases match TRBD1. The CDR3 is 15 residues long. J gave up 8 bases and V 1 base, and 4 bases lay outside the gene matches. From germline, CDR1 is SGHTA and CDR2 FQGNSA.

In its sample, this clonotype was seen many times. One end of the junction varies from germline; a read error may be responsible. The chain employs TRBV11-3 and TRBJ1-1; D unclear. Germline V CDR1 and CDR2: SGHNT, YENEEA. This CDR3 has 13 amino acids. CDR3 bases: TGCGCCAGCAGCTTGTCAAGGAACACTGAAGCTTTCTTT. It specifies CASSLSRNTEAFF.